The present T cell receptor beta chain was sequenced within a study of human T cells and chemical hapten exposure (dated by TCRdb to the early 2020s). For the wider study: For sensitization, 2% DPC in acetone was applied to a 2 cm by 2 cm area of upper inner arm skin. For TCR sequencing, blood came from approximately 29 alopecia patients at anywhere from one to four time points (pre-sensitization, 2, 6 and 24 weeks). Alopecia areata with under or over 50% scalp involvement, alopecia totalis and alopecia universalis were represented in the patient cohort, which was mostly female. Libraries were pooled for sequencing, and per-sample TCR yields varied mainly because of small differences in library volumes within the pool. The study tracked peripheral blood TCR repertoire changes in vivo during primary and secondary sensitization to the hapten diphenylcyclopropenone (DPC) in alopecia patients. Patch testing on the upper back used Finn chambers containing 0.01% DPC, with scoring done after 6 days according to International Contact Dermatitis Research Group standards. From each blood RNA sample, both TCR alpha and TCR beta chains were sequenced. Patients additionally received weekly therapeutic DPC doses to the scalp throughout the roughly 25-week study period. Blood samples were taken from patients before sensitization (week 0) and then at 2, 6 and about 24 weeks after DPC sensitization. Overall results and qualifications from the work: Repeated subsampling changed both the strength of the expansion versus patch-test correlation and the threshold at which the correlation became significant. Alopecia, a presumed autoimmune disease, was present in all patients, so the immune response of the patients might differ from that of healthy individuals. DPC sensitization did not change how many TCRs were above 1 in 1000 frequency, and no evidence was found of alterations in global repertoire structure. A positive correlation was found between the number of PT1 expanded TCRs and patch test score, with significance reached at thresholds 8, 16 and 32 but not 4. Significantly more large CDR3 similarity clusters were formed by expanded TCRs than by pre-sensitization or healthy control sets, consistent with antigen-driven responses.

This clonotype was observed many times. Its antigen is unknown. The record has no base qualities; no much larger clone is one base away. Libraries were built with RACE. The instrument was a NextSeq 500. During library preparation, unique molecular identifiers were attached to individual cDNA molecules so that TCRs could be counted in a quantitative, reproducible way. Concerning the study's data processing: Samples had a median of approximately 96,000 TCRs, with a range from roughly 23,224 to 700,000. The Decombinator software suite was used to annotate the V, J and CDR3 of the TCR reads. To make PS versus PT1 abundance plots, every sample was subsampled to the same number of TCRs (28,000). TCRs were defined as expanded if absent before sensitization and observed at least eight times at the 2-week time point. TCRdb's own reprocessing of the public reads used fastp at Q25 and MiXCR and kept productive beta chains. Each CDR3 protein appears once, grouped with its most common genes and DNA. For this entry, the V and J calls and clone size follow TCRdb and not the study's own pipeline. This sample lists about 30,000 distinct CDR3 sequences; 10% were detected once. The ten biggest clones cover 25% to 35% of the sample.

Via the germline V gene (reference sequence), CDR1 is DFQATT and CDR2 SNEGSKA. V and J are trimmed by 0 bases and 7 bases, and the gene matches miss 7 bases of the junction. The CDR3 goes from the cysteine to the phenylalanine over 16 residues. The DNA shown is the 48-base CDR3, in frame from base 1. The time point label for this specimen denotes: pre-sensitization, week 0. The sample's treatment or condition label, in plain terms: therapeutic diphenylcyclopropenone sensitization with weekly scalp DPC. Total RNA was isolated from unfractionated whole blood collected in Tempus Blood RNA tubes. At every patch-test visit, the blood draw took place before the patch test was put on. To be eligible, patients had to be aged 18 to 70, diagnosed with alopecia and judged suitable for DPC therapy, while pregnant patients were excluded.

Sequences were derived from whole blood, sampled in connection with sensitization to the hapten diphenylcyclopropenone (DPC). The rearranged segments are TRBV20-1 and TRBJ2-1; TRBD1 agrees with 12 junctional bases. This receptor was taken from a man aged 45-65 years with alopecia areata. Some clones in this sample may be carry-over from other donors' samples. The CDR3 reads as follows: CSARDWDRGQTNEQFF. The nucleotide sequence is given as TGCAGTGCTAGAGATTGGGACAGGGGGCAAACTAATGAGCAGTTCTTC.